Listed here is a single T cell receptor beta chain. The data originate from a study of T cell changes during pregnancy in multiple sclerosis. The V end was cut by 0 bases, the J end by 1 base, with 9 bases between. The CDR3 runs to 15 residues. Germline-derived CDR1 and CDR2 are SGHTA and FQGNSA. Sequenced by immunoSEQ multiplex PCR; TCRdb stores in-frame clones only, minus some. The sample holds tens of thousands of clones, about 89% seen once. The chain carries TRBV7-2 and TRBJ1-1; D remains ambiguous. The clonotype was recovered from a female donor with multiple sclerosis, enrolled in a pregnancy study. Sequenced here: CD4+ T cells from peripheral blood mononuclear cells, sampled in the first trimester of pregnancy. The CDR3 DNA follows: TGTGCCAGCAGCTTAGCGCTCGCAGGGAACACTGAAGCTTTCTTT. The encoded protein is CASSLALAGNTEAFF.